These 7 T cell receptor beta chains share one sample of origin, sequenced in a study of blood T cell repertoires in COVID-19. Profiled with immunoSEQ multiplex PCR; TCRdb holds only in-frame clones, not every one. The sample lists roughly 130,000 clones, about 92% seen once, with about 4% in the top ten. Sequenced: peripheral blood. The origin of the receptors is a man aged 50 to 60 with active COVID-19.

The chain links TRBV6-6 to TRBJ2-3, with D possibly TRBD2 on 6 matching bases. The length of the CDR3 is 17 residues. Per germline, CDR1 MNHNY and CDR2 SVGAGI (reference sequence). V lost 5 bases to trimming and J lost 2 bases, with 20 bases between them. CDR3 in DNA: TGTGCCAGCAGTCCCCGGACTGGAGGGCCCCACACAGATACGCAGTATTTT. Translating gives CASSPRTGGPHTDTQYF.

V usage is TRBV27 and J usage is TRBJ2-6; TRBD1 matches at 7 bases. Trimming at V came to 6 bases and at J to 0 bases, leaving 2 bases not matched to a gene. This CDR3 has 15 amino acids. Looked up from germline, CDR1 is MNHEY and CDR2 is SMNVEV (reference sequence). Written as DNA, the CDR3 is TGTGCCAGCAGAGACAGGGTCTCTGGGGCCAACGTCCTGACTTTC. This codes for CASRDRVSGANVLTF.

The chain joins TRBV6-5 to TRBJ2-1, with no clear D. The germline gives CDR1 MNHEY, CDR2 SVGAGI. V was trimmed by 8 bases and J by 1 base, leaving 9 bases between them. The CDR3 has 13 residues. The CDR3 is CASEFSSYNEQFF. CDR3 DNA sequence: TGTGCCAGCGAGTTCTCTTCCTACAATGAGCAGTTCTTC.

This clone was recorded once. The CDR3 here is CASSLAEVNTEAFF. In DNA form, the CDR3 reads TGTGCCAGCAGCTTAGCGGAGGTGAACACTGAAGCTTTCTTT. This chain joins TRBV7-9 and TRBJ1-1, with no clear D. V was shortened by 0 bases and J by 0 bases, with 5 bases between the two germline ends. The CDR3 runs 14 residues. CDR1 is SEHNR, CDR2 FQNEAQ, per germline (reference sequence). Drawing the rest from reference TRBV7-9 and TRBJ1-1, the complete variable domain is DTGVSQNPRHKITKRGQNVTFRCDPISEHNRLYWYRQTLGQGPEFLTYFQNEAQLEKSRLLSDRFSAERPKGSFSTLEIQRTEQGDSAMYLCASSLAEVNTEAFFGQGTRLTVV.

V is TRBV7-8 and J is TRBJ1-2, with a possible D match to TRBD1 (6 bases). Trimming removed 5 bases at V and 2 bases at J, with 9 bases between. The germline V gene has CDR1 SGHVS and CDR2 FQNEAQ. The CDR3 has 13 residues. The CDR3 protein is CASSPDRNYGYTF. CDR3 DNA sequence: TGTGCCAGCAGCCCCGACAGGAACTATGGCTACACCTTC.

The gene calls are TRBV2 and TRBJ1-1; D perhaps matches TRBD1 (5 bases). V was trimmed by 10 bases and J by 0 bases, leaving 18 bases between them. CDR1 and CDR2 (germline): SNHLY, FYNNEI. The CDR3 sequence is 15 residues long. CDR3 bases: TGTGCCACCTGGGGGGGGGTTACTTTGAACACTGAAGCTTTCTTT. Its protein product is CATWGGVTLNTEAFF.

V and J are TRBV6-2 or TRBV6-3 and TRBJ2-1; 11 bases fit TRBD2. Germline CDR1 reads MNHEY; CDR2 reads SVGEGT. The CDR3 is 15 amino acids. Unmatched junction bases numbered 4, after V lost 3 bases and J lost 6 bases. DNA for the CDR3: TGTGCCAGCAGTTATAGCGGGAGGGAGACCAATGAGCAGTTCTTC. This codes for CASSYSGRETNEQFF.